These 31 T cell receptor beta chains were sequenced from one sample in a study of T cells expressing NK-cell markers. With the 5' RACE reads reprocessed, TCRdb shows one record per CDR3 protein and no DNA. The sample is made up of 300,000 to 450,000 distinct CDR3 sequences, and the top ten hold 5.2% of it. Sequencing used blood T cells: a sorted CD56 or NKG2C T cell subset, CD4+ or CD8+ T cells, or bulk PBMC T cells (not recorded which). All receptors derive from a man aged 18 to 69 in good health.

This chain connects TRBV27 to TRBJ2-7; TCRdb's D call of TRBD1 is untestable without DNA. Germline CDR1 is MNHEY and CDR2 is SMNVEV (reference sequence). The length of the CDR3 is 15 residues. The CDR3 region is CASSGGDRAWHEQYF.

The chain carries TRBV18 and TRBJ2-7; there is no DNA to check the TCRdb D call of TRBD1. Per the germline V gene, CDR1 is KGHSH and CDR2 is LQKENI. This CDR3 has 13 amino acids. CDR3 in amino acids: CASTTRQGDEQYF.

The chain is built from TRBV5-1 and TRBJ2-5; absent DNA, TCRdb's TRBD1 call cannot be checked. The V gene's germline CDR1 is SGHRS and CDR2 YFSETQ. The CDR3 spans 14 residues. The chain's CDR3 is CASSRDSEQETQYF.

The V and J genes are TRBV7-3 and TRBJ2-2; as DNA is missing, the TRBD1 call by TCRdb cannot be tested. The CDR3 has 15 amino acids. Germline V gene lookup returns CDR1 SGHTA and CDR2 FQGTGA. The CDR3 spells CASSGATGGTGELFF.

V is TRBV10-3 and J is TRBJ2-2; TCRdb calls TRBD1, which cannot be checked without DNA. Germline loops: CDR1 ENHRY, CDR2 SYGVKD. The CDR3 loop spans 15 amino acids. CDR3 sequence reads: CAIRGTGGDTGELFF.

The chain joins TRBV12-3 or TRBV12-4 to TRBJ2-2; TCRdb names TRBD1, which stays unverified in the absence of DNA. CDR3 length equals 17 residues. CDR3 residues: CASSGRPGQENTGELFF.

The J gene is TRBJ2-1, the V gene TRBV19; TCRdb outputs TRBD1, but without DNA this stays unchecked. CDR3 length: 13 residues. Germline V gene lookup returns CDR1 LNHDA and CDR2 SQIVND (reference sequence). The CDR3 reads CASTRTGVNEQFF. The full variable domain, its missing parts supplied by reference TRBV19 and TRBJ2-1, is DGGITQSPKYLFRKEGQNVTLSCEQNLNHDAMYWYRQDPGQGLRLIYYSQIVNDFQKGDIAEGYSVSREKKESFPLTVTSAQKNPTAFYLCASTRTGVNEQFFGPGTRLTVL.

The chain recombines TRBV6-1 with TRBJ2-7. The germline gives CDR1 MNHNS, CDR2 SASEGT. The CDR3 has 14 amino acids. Here the CDR3 reads CASSADRRPYEQYF.

V and J are TRBV5-1 and TRBJ2-1; no DNA is available, so the TRBD1 call from TCRdb remains unchecked. Germline CDR1 SGHRS, CDR2 YFSETQ. This CDR3 is 14 amino acids long. CDR3 region: CASSAGQAVIRQFF.

The chain links TRBV11-2 to TRBJ2-7. This CDR3 is 14 amino acids long. Germline V gives CDR1 SGHAT, CDR2 FQNNGV. This CDR3 is CASSLVGGNYEQYF. The variable domain in full, completed from reference TRBV11-2 and TRBJ2-7, reads EAGVAQSPRYKIIEKRQSVAFWCNPISGHATLYWYQQILGQGPKLLIQFQNNGVVDDSQLPKDRFSAERLKGVDSTLKIQPAKLEDSAVYLCASSLVGGNYEQYFGPGTRLTVT.

The chain combines TRBV19 with TRBJ2-3; TCRdb's D call of TRBD2 is untestable without DNA. The CDR3 runs 15 residues. Germline values: CDR1 LNHDA, CDR2 SQIVND (reference sequence). The CDR3 spells CASSIVASSTDTQYF.

V gene TRBV5-5 combines with J gene TRBJ2-1; TCRdb picks TRBD2, but there is no DNA to check that call. Germline V gene lookup returns CDR1 SGHKS and CDR2 YYEKEE (reference sequence). The CDR3 extends over 18 amino acids. The CDR3 sequence is CASVARGLAGPKENEQFF.

CDR3 sequence reads: CASTRSTGGGGSADTQYF. The chain recombines TRBV2 with TRBJ2-3; TCRdb gives TRBD2 as the D gene, but with no DNA this cannot be confirmed. CDR3 length: 18 amino acids. The germline V gene has CDR1 SNHLY and CDR2 FYNNEI.

The chain employs TRBV20-1 and TRBJ2-1; TCRdb picks TRBD1, but there is no DNA to check that call. Germline-derived CDR1 and CDR2 are DFQATT and SNEGSKA (reference sequence). CDR3 size: 19 residues. The CDR3 is CSARDLQVRRGRSRNEQFF.

This sequence joins TRBV5-5 and TRBJ2-3; TCRdb's D call, TRBD2, is unchecked because there is no DNA. CDR1 and CDR2 from the germline V gene are SGHKS and YYEKEE (reference sequence). The CDR3 is made up of 13 amino acids. The CDR3 reads CASTLPAMDTQYF.

This chain links TRBV20-1 with TRBJ2-3; with no DNA, the TCRdb D assignment of TRBD2 cannot be verified. The CDR3 sequence is 16 residues long. Germline V gene lookup returns CDR1 DFQATT and CDR2 SNEGSKA (reference sequence). The CDR3 loop reads CSAFPGSGGVSDTQYF.

The chain employs TRBV5-1 and TRBJ1-5; no DNA is available, so the TRBD1 call from TCRdb remains unchecked. The CDR3 contains 17 residues. Germline CDR1 and CDR2: SGHRS and YFSETQ. CDR3 residues: CASSPRIQVYSNQPQHF. The full variable domain, in which reference TRBV5-1 and TRBJ1-5 provide the parts outside the CDR3, is KAGVTQTPRYLIKTRGQQVTLSCSPISGHRSVSWYQQTPGQGLQFLFEYFSETQRNKGNFPGRFSGRQFSNSRSEMNVSTLELGDSALYLCASSPRIQVYSNQPQHFGDGTRLSIL.

The V gene is TRBV20-1, the J gene TRBJ1-1; TCRdb's D call of TRBD1 is untestable without DNA. This CDR3 comprises 14 residues. The germline V gene has CDR1 DFQATT and CDR2 SNEGSKA (reference sequence). CDR3 in amino acids: CSARDWGANTEAFF.

V and J are TRBV24-1 and TRBJ2-1; the TRBD1 assignment by TCRdb is unverifiable without DNA. Germline loops: CDR1 KGHDR, CDR2 SFDVKD. The CDR3 totals 12 residues. The CDR3 region is CATLGAYNEQFF.

This sequence joins TRBV7-2 and TRBJ1-3; TCRdb names TRBD1, which stays unverified in the absence of DNA. The CDR3 totals 16 residues. Germline assignment: CDR1 SGHTA and CDR2 FQGNSA. CDR3 loop: CASSPTGGAPGNTIYF.

This chain links TRBV29-1 with TRBJ2-1; TCRdb returns TRBD1, unconfirmable since there is no DNA. Germline V gives CDR1 SQVTM, CDR2 ANQGSEA. There are 15 residues in the CDR3. CDR3: CSVTTGTTSYNEQFF.

The chain carries TRBV10-3 and TRBJ2-3; no DNA is available, so the TRBD1 call from TCRdb remains unchecked. The CDR3 loop spans 15 amino acids. The germline V gene encodes CDR1 ENHRY and CDR2 SYGVKD. The CDR3 spells CAISESQGVLHTQYF.

This sequence joins TRBV5-1 and TRBJ1-2; TCRdb selects TRBD1, and the lack of DNA leaves this call unchecked. The CDR3 is 14 residues long. Looked up from germline, CDR1 is SGHRS and CDR2 is YFSETQ. This CDR3 reads CASSPGTGLYGYTF.

The chain links TRBV6-5 to TRBJ1-5. The germline CDR1 and CDR2 sequences are MNHEY and SVGAGI. The length of the CDR3 is 13 residues. The CDR3 is CASSSRFSAPQHF.

The V gene is TRBV28, the J gene TRBJ2-2. Germline lookup yields CDR1 MDHEN and CDR2 SYDVKM. This CDR3 region has 13 residues. CDR3 region: CASSFQRAGELFF.

The chain is built from TRBV25-1 and TRBJ1-5; TCRdb indicates TRBD1, and absent DNA this call remains unverified. The V gene's germline CDR1 is MGHDK and CDR2 SYGVNS. The CDR3 runs 16 residues. CDR3 loop: CASSLQDNYSNQPQHF.

The chain combines TRBV7-2 with TRBJ1-4; TCRdb's D gene call, TRBD1, goes unchecked for lack of DNA. Per germline, CDR1 SGHTA and CDR2 FQGNSA. The CDR3 runs 15 residues. CDR3 sequence reads: CASSLGGFPNEKLFF.

This chain uses TRBV14 with TRBJ2-3; TCRdb indicates TRBD1, and absent DNA this call remains unverified. Germline CDR1 SGHDN, CDR2 FVKESK. This CDR3 has 14 amino acids. The CDR3 reads CASNWGGRADTQYF.

The chain joins TRBV19 to TRBJ1-1; absent DNA, TCRdb's TRBD1 call cannot be checked. This CDR3 comprises 15 residues. Germline CDR1 LNHDA, CDR2 SQIVND (reference sequence). The chain's CDR3 is CASSILLGAVTEAFF.

The J gene is TRBJ2-7, the V gene TRBV6-1. This CDR3 is built from 14 residues. Per germline, CDR1 MNHNS and CDR2 SASEGT. CDR3 sequence reads: CATARISSSYEQYF.

The chain joins TRBV10-3 to TRBJ1-6; there is no DNA to check the TCRdb D call of TRBD1. CDR3 size: 16 residues. Germline V gives CDR1 ENHRY, CDR2 SYGVKD. The CDR3 sequence is CAISAQGDPYNSPLHF.